This T cell receptor (beta chain) was obtained from a study of T cells after posttransplantation cyclophosphamide. Study-level results: Blood and skin or GI T cell repertoires showed limited TRB overlap. Recipient CMV seropositivity and CMV reactivation strongly tracked TRB clonality. Donor-recipient repertoire similarity was low at 1-2 months, rising over year one.

Sequencing was performed with immunoSEQ multiplex PCR; in TCRdb, only in-frame clones are kept and a portion is missing. The sample lists about 16,000 clones, around 90% occurring once. For this clone: No antigen is known for it.

The CDR3 length is 16 residues. After removal of 4 bases from V and 2 bases from J, the junction contained 11 bases not matched to a gene. Germline-derived CDR1 and CDR2 are MNHEY and SVGAGI. Control samples came 1 year after myeloablative marrow transplants with methotrexate plus calcineurin inhibitor. V is TRBV6-5 and J is TRBJ2-7; TRBD1 agrees at 7 bases. The material was PBMCs, obtained after an allogeneic stem cell transplant with a calcineurin inhibitor and methotrexate. The sequence derives from a male patient aged 50 to 59 who received an allogeneic stem cell transplant from an unrelated donor, was CMV-positive, and had chronic GVHD only. Part of the T cell pool may stem from the graft donor. The CDR3 nucleotides are TGTGCCAGCAGTTTAGCCCGGACAGGTAGAGCCTACGAGCAGTACTTC. Translation: CASSLARTGRAYEQYF.